This is a list of T cell receptor beta chains from one sample in a study of CD8+ T cells in alopecia areata. Produced via immunoSEQ multiplex PCR; TCRdb's table is partial and in-frame only. This repertoire shows around 100,000 clones, more than 35% found once; its top ten account for 1% to 1.5%. The sample consisted of CD4+ T cells sorted from blood. These receptors all stem from a human donor with alopecia areata. The CDR3 runs from the conserved cysteine through the conserved F or W. A D gene is named only where the DNA matches it firmly. Size is omitted from some rows. Given values are once, few, many or a class for expanded clones.

size	D	V	J	CDR3	DNA
-	TRBD1	TRBV5-6	TRBJ1-4	CASSSYRGRVEKLFF	TGTGCCAGCAGCTCATACAGGGGAAGGGTTGAAAAACTGTTTTTT
-	-	TRBV15	TRBJ2-4	CATSRDLGAPGDIQYF	TGTGCCACCAGCAGAGATTTGGGGGCACCAGGGGACATTCAGTACTTC
-	TRBD2	TRBV7-9	TRBJ2-1	CASSLGGLAGGSSYNEQFF	TGTGCCAGCAGCTTGGGGGGACTAGCGGGAGGCAGCTCCTACAATGAGCAGTTCTTC
-	TRBD1	TRBV28	TRBJ2-7	CASSLAGTGGSEQYF	TGTGCCAGCAGTTTAGCCGGGACAGGAGGGAGTGAGCAGTACTTC
few	TRBD2	TRBV30	TRBJ2-5	CAWSEIPPGGKETQYF	TGTGCCTGGAGTGAGATCCCCCCGGGGGGTAAAGAGACCCAGTACTTC
-	-	TRBV27	TRBJ2-5	CASSFDQQGTQYF	TGTGCCAGCAGTTTTGATCAACAGGGGACCCAGTACTTC
-	-	TRBV30	TRBJ2-1	CAWSVRRDSYNEQFF	TGTGCCTGGAGTGTAAGGAGAGACTCCTACAATGAGCAGTTCTTC
-	-	TRBV19	TRBJ2-6	CASSSGGPLSGANVLTF	TGTGCCAGTAGTAGCGGGGGCCCCCTCTCTGGGGCCAACGTCCTGACTTTC
few	TRBD1	TRBV18	TRBJ1-1	CASSLSPGQGDTEAFF	TGTGCCAGCTCACTATCGCCGGGACAGGGGGACACTGAAGCTTTCTTT
-	-	TRBV28	TRBJ2-5	CAMGPQETQYF	TGTGCCATGGGGCCCCAAGAGACCCAGTACTTC
few	TRBD2	TRBV7-7	TRBJ2-2	CASSLDGLAGVTGELFF	TGTGCCAGCAGCTTAGATGGACTAGCGGGAGTCACCGGGGAGCTGTTTTTT
-	-	TRBV2	TRBJ2-2	CASRGGTVNTGELFF	TGTGCCAGCAGGGGAGGGACAGTAAACACCGGGGAGCTGTTTTTT
many	-	TRBV28	TRBJ1-2	CASRPEGGYTF	TGTGCCAGCAGGCCCGAGGGGGGCTACACCTTC
-	TRBD1	TRBV5-6	TRBJ2-7	CASTQPGGGYEQYF	TGTGCCAGCACACAACCAGGGGGCGGCTACGAGCAGTACTTC
-	-	TRBV7-2	TRBJ2-3	CASTRGISTDTQYF	TGTGCCAGCACCCGTGGGATAAGCACAGATACGCAGTATTTT
-	TRBD1	TRBV29-1	TRBJ1-4	CSVGGQANEKLFF	TGCAGCGTTGGGGGACAGGCTAATGAAAAACTGTTTTTT
-	TRBD2	TRBV14	TRBJ2-2	CASSRSGRKGGELFF	TGTGCCAGCAGCCGGAGCGGGAGGAAGGGCGGGGAGCTGTTTTTT
-	-	TRBV28	TRBJ1-1	CASSLQGSTEAFF	TGTGCCAGCAGTCTCCAGGGGTCCACTGAAGCTTTCTTT
-	-	TRBV28	TRBJ1-5	CASKGSYGAGISNQPQHF	TGTGCCAGCAAGGGAAGTTACGGGGCTGGGATTAGCAATCAGCCCCAGCATTTT
once	-	TRBV7-9	TRBJ2-2	CASSAEGATGELFF	TGTGCCAGCAGCGCGGAAGGGGCAACCGGGGAGCTGTTTTTT
few	-	TRBV29-1	TRBJ2-3	CSVFLTGADTQYF	TGCAGCGTTTTTTTGACTGGGGCAGATACGCAGTATTTT
few	-	TRBV18	TRBJ2-2	CASSPLGGLNTGELFF	TGTGCCAGCTCACCACTCGGAGGACTGAACACCGGGGAGCTGTTTTTT
-	-	TRBV13	TRBJ2-7	CASSLGTPRGSYEQYF	TGTGCCAGCAGCTTGGGGACACCAAGGGGGTCCTACGAGCAGTACTTC
-	-	TRBV30	TRBJ2-7	CAWSSGSYEQYF	TGTGCCTGGAGTAGCGGATCCTACGAGCAGTACTTC
few	-	TRBV30	TRBJ2-3	CAWSVRSDTQYF	TGTGCCTGGAGTGTCCGCTCGGATACGCAGTATTTT
-	-	TRBV28	TRBJ1-1	CATGGTEAFF	TGTGCCACGGGGGGTACTGAAGCTTTCTTT
-	TRBD1	TRBV30	TRBJ1-6	CAWSAGTGFNSPLHF	TGTGCCTGGAGTGCCGGGACAGGGTTTAATTCACCCCTCCACTTT
few	TRBD2	TRBV29-1	TRBJ2-3	CSLQGTSGTDTQYF	TGCAGCCTTCAGGGTACTAGCGGCACAGATACGCAGTATTTT
few	-	TRBV7-9	TRBJ2-3	CASSWDTDTQYF	TGTGCCAGCAGCTGGGATACAGATACGCAGTATTTT
-	-	TRBV30	TRBJ2-7	CAWSPLAGSEQYF	TGTGCCTGGAGCCCGTTGGCAGGGAGCGAGCAGTACTTC
few	TRBD2	TRBV19	TRBJ2-1	CASRTLTSGNNEQFF	TGTGCCAGTAGGACCTTGACTAGCGGTAACAATGAGCAGTTCTTC
-	-	TRBV7-9	TRBJ2-6	CASSLFSLGDGANVLTF	TGTGCCAGCAGCTTATTCTCTCTAGGGGACGGGGCCAACGTCCTGACTTTC
-	-	TRBV6-6	TRBJ1-1	CASSYFGRGGFEAFF	TGTGCCAGCAGTTACTTTGGGAGGGGTGGATTTGAAGCTTTCTTT
-	TRBD1	TRBV25-1	TRBJ2-5	CASRGQAQETQYF	TGTGCCAGCAGAGGACAGGCCCAAGAGACCCAGTACTTC
-	TRBD1	TRBV2	TRBJ2-1	CASLDRFDDEQFF	TGTGCCAGCTTGGACAGGTTCGACGATGAGCAGTTCTTC
-	-	TRBV30	TRBJ2-2	CAWSAILDTGELFF	TGTGCCTGGAGTGCTATACTCGACACCGGGGAGCTGTTTTTT
-	-	TRBV6-7	TRBJ2-6	CAGVSIRRSGANVLTF	TGTGCCGGAGTTTCGATTCGCCGCTCTGGGGCCAACGTCCTGACTTTC
-	-	TRBV28	TRBJ1-2	CASSLSRTASYTF	TGTGCCAGCAGTTTATCGCGGACAGCCAGCTACACCTTC
-	-	TRBV30	TRBJ1-5	CAWSGERARQPQHF	TGTGCCTGGAGTGGTGAAAGGGCTCGTCAGCCCCAGCATTTT
-	TRBD1	TRBV28	TRBJ1-5	CASRTGGSQPQHF	TGTGCCAGCAGAACAGGGGGGAGCCAGCCCCAGCATTTT
-	-	TRBV4-3	TRBJ1-1	CASSQDRGTAGQMNTEAFF	TGCGCCAGCAGCCAAGATAGGGGGACGGCGGGGCAGATGAACACTGAAGCTTTCTTT
many	-	TRBV7-9	TRBJ2-4	CASSPPKAIQYF	TGTGCCAGCAGTCCACCTAAGGCGATTCAGTACTTC
-	-	TRBV20-1	TRBJ1-2	CSARANYGYTF	TGCAGTGCTAGAGCTAACTATGGCTACACCTTC
-	TRBD2	TRBV11-2	TRBJ2-3	CASSLDGSGNTDTQYF	TGTGCCAGCAGCTTAGACGGTAGCGGGAACACAGATACGCAGTATTTT
-	-	TRBV15	TRBJ2-5	CATTPDSARETQYF	TGTGCCACCACCCCGGATAGTGCGAGAGAGACCCAGTACTTC
once	TRBD1	TRBV27	TRBJ2-6	CASSRTGGPYSGANVLTF	TGTGCCAGCAGTCGGACAGGCGGCCCTTACTCTGGGGCCAACGTCCTGACTTTC
-	-	TRBV30	TRBJ2-1	CAWSALRDEQFF	TGTGCCTGGAGTGCTTTGAGGGATGAGCAGTTCTTC
once	TRBD2	TRBV4-2	TRBJ2-3	CASSQFAGSGLAGTANGTQYF	TGTGCCAGCAGCCAGTTCGCTGGCTCGGGACTAGCGGGAACCGCCAATGGTACGCAGTATTTT
-	-	TRBV30	TRBJ1-6	CAWSVTSPLHF	TGTGCCTGGAGTGTCACTTCACCCCTCCACTTT
-	TRBD1	TRBV20-1	TRBJ1-1	CVIGQGAVTFF	TGCGTTATAGGGCAGGGGGCTGTCACTTTCTTT
-	-	TRBV27	TRBJ2-3	CASSLSLYGQGTDTQYF	TGTGCCAGCAGTTTATCCCTCTACGGACAAGGGACAGATACGCAGTATTTT
-	TRBD1	TRBV7-2	TRBJ2-1	CASSLETGVYNEQFF	TGTGCCAGCAGCTTAGAGACAGGGGTCTACAATGAGCAGTTCTTC
-	-	TRBV27	TRBJ2-7	CASSLGQIYEQYF	TGTGCCAGCAGTTTAGGACAGATCTACGAGCAGTACTTC
many	TRBD1	TRBV19	TRBJ1-5	CATSNGQGLYQPQHF	TGTGCCACCTCAAACGGACAGGGGTTGTATCAGCCCCAGCATTTT
-	TRBD1	TRBV10-3	TRBJ1-6	CAISATTGPPDSPLHF	TGTGCCATCAGCGCGACGACAGGGCCCCCTGATTCACCCCTCCACTTT
-	TRBD2	TRBV27	TRBJ2-7	CASSPIYVTGTSVYEQYF	TGTGCCAGCAGCCCAATCTATGTAACCGGGACTAGCGTCTACGAGCAGTACTTC
-	-	TRBV30	TRBJ1-3	CAWGQILGSGNTIYF	TGTGCCTGGGGACAGATACTCGGCTCTGGAAACACCATATATTTT
-	-	TRBV29-1	TRBJ2-4	CSVGPGGALAKNIQYF	TGCAGCGTTGGGCCAGGGGGGGCTCTAGCCAAAAACATTCAGTACTTT